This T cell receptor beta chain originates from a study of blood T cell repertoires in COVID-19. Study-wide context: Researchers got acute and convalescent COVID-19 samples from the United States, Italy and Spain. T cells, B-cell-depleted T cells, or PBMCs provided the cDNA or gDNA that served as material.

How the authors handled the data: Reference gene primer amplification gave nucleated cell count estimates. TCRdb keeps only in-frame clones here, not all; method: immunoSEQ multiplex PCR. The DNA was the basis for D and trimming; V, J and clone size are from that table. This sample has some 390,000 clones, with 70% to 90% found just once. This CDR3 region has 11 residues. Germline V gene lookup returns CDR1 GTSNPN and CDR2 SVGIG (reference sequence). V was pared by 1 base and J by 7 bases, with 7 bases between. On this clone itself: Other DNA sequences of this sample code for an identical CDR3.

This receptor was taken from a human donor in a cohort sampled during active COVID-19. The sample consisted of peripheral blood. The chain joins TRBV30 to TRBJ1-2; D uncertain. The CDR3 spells CAWSAGSGYTF. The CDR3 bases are TGTGCCTGGAGTGCCGGGAGTGGCTACACCTTC.